This record looks at one T cell receptor beta chain sequence and its context. These data come from a study of blood T cell repertoires in COVID-19. Study at large: Acute-phase and convalescent COVID-19 samples originated in the United States, Italy and Spain.

Original data processing: Nucleated cell counts were estimated from reference gene primer amplification. Clones were sequenced by immunoSEQ multiplex PCR, and TCRdb holds only the in-frame ones, with some missing. V and J calls and clone size come straight from that table; D and trimming were deduced from the DNA. Among around 440,000 clones, about 87% were seen once, and the ten largest hold around 12%. Seattle cases were enrolled at active infection and followed longitudinally. The J segment lost 0 bases and the V segment lost 9 bases, leaving 11 bases of the junction unmatched. This CDR3 spans 16 amino acids. The V gene's germline CDR1 is LNHDA and CDR2 SQIVND (reference sequence).

V and J are TRBV19 and TRBJ1-2; 9 nucleotides line up with TRBD1. This receptor was identified in a woman in her forties or fifties with COVID-19, enrolled during active disease. The sequenced material came from peripheral blood. The CDR3 here is CASKDLTGGTNYGYTF. Here the CDR3 DNA reads TGTGCCAGCAAAGACTTAACAGGGGGCACTAACTATGGCTACACCTTC.